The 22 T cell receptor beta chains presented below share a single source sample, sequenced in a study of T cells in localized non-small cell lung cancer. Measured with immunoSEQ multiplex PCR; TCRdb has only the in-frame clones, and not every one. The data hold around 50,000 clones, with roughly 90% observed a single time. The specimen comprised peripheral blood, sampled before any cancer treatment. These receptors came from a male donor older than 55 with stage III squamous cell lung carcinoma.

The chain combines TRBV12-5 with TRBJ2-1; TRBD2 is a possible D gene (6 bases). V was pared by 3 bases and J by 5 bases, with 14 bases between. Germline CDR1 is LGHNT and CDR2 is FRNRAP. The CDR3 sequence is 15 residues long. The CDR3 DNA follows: TGTGCTAGTGGTTTTGGAGGGAGCCTCCACAATGAGCAGTTCTTC. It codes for CASGFGGSLHNEQFF.

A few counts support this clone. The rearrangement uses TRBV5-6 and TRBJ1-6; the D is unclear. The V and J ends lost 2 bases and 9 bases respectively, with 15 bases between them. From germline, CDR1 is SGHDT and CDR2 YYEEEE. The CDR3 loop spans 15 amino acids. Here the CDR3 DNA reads TGTGCCAGCAGCTTCGGTTCCTCCGGCGGTTCACCCCTCCACTTT. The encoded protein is CASSFGSSGGSPLHF.

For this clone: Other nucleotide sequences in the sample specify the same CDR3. CDR3 amino acids: CASSYGTNYNSPLHF. CDR3 sequence (DNA): TGCGCCAGCAGTTACGGGACTAACTATAATTCACCCCTCCACTTT. The chain links TRBV5-1 to TRBJ1-6; perhaps TRBD1 as D (5 bases). V was trimmed by 5 bases and J by 3 bases, leaving 12 bases between them. The germline gives CDR1 SGHRS, CDR2 YFSETQ. The CDR3 contains 15 residues.

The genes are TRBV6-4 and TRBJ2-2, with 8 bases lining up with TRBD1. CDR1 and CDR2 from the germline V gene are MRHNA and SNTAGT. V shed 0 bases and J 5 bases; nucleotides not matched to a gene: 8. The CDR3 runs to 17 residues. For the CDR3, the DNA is TGTGCCAGCAGTGACTCGCCAGGGGGCGCGAGGACCGGGGAGCTGTTTTTT. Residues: CASSDSPGGARTGELFF.

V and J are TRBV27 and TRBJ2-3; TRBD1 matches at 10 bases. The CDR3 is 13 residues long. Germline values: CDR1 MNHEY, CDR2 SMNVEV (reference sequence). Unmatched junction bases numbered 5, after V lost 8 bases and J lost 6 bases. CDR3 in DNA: TGTGCCAGCCGGACAGGGGGACGGGATACGCAGTATTTT. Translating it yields CASRTGGRDTQYF.

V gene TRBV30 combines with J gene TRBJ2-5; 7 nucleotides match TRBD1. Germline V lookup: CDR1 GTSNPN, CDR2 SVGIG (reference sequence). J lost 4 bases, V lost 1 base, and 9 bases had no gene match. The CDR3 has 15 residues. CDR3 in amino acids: CAWSARQGIRETQYF. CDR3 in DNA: TGTGCCTGGAGTGCCCGACAGGGAATAAGAGAGACCCAGTACTTC.

In nucleotides, the CDR3 is TGCGCCAGCAGCTATGGGGGGGATGGCACAGATACGCAGTATTTT. Its protein product is CASSYGGDGTDTQYF. The V call is TRBV4-3, the J call TRBJ2-3, with 7 bases that match TRBD2. Unmatched junction bases numbered 6, after V lost 5 bases and J lost 1 base. The CDR3 spans 15 residues. CDR1 and CDR2 (germline): LGHNA, YSLEER.

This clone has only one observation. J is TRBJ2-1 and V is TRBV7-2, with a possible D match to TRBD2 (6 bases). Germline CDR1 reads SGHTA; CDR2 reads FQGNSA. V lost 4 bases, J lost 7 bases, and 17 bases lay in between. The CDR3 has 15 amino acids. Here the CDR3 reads CASSWAAGYSNEQFF. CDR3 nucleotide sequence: TGTGCCAGCAGCTGGGCTGCGGGGTATTCGAATGAGCAGTTCTTC.

The CDR3 loop reads CASSEAGITTNEKLFF. The CDR3 DNA is TGTGCCAGCAGTGAAGCTGGCATTACAACTAATGAAAAACTGTTTTTT. The rearrangement uses TRBV6-1 and TRBJ1-4; D is unclear. The V gene's germline CDR1 is MNHNS and CDR2 SASEGT. This CDR3 has 16 residues. Trimming took off 0 bases at V and 0 bases at J, with 8 bases between the two ends.

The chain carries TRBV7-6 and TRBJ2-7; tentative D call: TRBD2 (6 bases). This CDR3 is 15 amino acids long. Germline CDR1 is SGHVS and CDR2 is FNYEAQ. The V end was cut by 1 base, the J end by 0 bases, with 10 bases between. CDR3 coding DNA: TGTGCCAGCAGCTTAGAGTCCGGGGGCTCCTACGAGCAGTACTTC. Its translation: CASSLESGGSYEQYF.

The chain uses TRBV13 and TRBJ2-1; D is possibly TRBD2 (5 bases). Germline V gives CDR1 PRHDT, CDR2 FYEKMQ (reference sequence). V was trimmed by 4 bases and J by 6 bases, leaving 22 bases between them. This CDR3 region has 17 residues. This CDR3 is CASSSTPPGRGGNEQFF. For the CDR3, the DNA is TGTGCCAGCAGCTCTACCCCCCCCGGACGCGGAGGCAATGAGCAGTTCTTC. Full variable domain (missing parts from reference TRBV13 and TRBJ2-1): AAGVIQSPRHLIKEKRETATLKCYPIPRHDTVYWYQQGPGQDPQFLISFYEKMQSDKGSIPDRFSAQQFSDYHSELNMSSLELGDSALYFCASSSTPPGRGGNEQFFGPGTRLTVL.

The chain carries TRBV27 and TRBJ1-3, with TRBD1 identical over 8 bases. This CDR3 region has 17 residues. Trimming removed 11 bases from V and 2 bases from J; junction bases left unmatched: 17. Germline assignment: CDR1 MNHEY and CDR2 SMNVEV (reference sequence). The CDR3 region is CAGPRGQGLSAGNTIYF. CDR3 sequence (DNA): TGTGCCGGCCCGCGAGGACAGGGCCTTTCGGCTGGAAACACCATATATTTT.

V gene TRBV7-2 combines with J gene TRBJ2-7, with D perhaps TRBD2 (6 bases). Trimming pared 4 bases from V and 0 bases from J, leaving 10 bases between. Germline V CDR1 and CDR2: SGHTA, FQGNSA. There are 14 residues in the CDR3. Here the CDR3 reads CASSSAGNSYEQYF. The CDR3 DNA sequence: TGTGCCAGCAGCTCCGCGGGGAACTCCTACGAGCAGTACTTC.

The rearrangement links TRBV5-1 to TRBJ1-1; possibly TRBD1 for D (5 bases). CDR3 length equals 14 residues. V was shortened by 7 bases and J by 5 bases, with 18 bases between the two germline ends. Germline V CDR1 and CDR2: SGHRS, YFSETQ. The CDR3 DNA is TGCGCCAGCTCTATGCAGGGCGGGGGGACTGAAGCTTTCTTT. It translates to CASSMQGGGTEAFF.

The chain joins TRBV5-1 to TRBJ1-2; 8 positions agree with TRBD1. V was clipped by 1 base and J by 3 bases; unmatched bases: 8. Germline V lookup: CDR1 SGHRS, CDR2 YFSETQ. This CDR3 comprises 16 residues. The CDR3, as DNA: TGCGCCAGCAGCTTGAAACAGGGGGGCCTGGACTATGGCTACACCTTC. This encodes CASSLKQGGLDYGYTF. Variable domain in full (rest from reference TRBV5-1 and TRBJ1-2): KAGVTQTPRYLIKTRGQQVTLSCSPISGHRSVSWYQQTPGQGLQFLFEYFSETQRNKGNFPGRFSGRQFSNSRSEMNVSTLELGDSALYLCASSLKQGGLDYGYTFGSGTRLTVV.

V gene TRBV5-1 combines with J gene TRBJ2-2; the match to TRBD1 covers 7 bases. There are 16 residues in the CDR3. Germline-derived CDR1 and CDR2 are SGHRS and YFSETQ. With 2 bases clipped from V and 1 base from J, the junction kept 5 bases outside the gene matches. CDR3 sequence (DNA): TGCGCCAGCAGCTTAACCGGGACAGTGAACACCGGGGAGCTGTTTTTT. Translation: CASSLTGTVNTGELFF.

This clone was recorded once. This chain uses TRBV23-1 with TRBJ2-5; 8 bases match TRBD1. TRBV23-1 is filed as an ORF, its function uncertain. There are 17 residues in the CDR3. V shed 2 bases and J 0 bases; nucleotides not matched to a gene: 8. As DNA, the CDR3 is TGCGCCAGCAGTCAAATTGCCAGGGGGCCTTACCAAGAGACCCAGTACTTC. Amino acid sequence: CASSQIARGPYQETQYF.

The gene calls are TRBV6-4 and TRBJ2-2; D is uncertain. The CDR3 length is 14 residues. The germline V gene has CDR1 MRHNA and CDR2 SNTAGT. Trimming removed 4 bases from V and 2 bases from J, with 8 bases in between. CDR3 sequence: CASSVELNTGELFF. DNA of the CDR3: TGTGCCAGCAGTGTGGAGCTAAACACCGGGGAGCTGTTTTTT.

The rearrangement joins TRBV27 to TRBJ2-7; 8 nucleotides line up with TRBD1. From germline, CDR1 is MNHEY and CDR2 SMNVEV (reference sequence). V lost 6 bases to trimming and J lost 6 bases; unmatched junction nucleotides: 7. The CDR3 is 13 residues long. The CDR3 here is CASSPTGVGEQYF. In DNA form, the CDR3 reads TGTGCCAGCAGCCCGACAGGGGTCGGCGAGCAGTACTTC.

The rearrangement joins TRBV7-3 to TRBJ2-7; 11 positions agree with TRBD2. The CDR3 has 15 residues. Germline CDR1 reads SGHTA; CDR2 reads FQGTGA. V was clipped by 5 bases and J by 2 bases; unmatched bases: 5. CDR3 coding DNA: TGTGCCAGCAGCCCGGGACTAGCGGCGACCTACGAGCAGTACTTC. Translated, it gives CASSPGLAATYEQYF.

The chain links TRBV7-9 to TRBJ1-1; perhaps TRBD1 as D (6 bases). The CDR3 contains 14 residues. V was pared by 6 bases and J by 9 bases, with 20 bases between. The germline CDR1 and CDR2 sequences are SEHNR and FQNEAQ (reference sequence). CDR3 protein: CASSSGTSISKAFF. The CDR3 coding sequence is TGTGCCAGCAGTTCCGGGACATCCATATCGAAAGCTTTCTTT.

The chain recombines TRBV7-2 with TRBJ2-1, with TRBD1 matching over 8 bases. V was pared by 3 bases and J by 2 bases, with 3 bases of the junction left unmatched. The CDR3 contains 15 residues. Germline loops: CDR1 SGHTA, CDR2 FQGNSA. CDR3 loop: CASSFRTGPYNEQFF. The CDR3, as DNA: TGTGCCAGCAGCTTCCGGACAGGGCCCTACAATGAGCAGTTCTTC. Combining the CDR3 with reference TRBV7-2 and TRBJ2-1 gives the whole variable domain GAGVSQSPSNKVTEKGKDVELRCDPISGHTALYWYRQSLGQGLEFLIYFQGNSAPDKSGLPSDRFSAERTGGSVSTLTIQRTQQEDSAVYLCASSFRTGPYNEQFFGPGTRLTVL.